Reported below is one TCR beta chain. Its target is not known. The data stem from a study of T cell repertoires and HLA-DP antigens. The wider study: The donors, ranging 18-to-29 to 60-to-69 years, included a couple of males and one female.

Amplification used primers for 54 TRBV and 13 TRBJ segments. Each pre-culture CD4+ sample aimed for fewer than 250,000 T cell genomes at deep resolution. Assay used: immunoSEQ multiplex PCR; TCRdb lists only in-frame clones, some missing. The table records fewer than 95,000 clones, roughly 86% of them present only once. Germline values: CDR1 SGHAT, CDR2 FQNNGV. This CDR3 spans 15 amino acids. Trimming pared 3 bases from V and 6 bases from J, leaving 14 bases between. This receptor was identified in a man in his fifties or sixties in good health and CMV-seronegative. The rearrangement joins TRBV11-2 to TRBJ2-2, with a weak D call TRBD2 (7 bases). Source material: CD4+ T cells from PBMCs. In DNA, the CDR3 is TGTGCCAGCAGCTTTCGGGGAGGGACACCCGGGGAGCTGTTTTTT. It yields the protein CASSFRGGTPGELFF.